Listed here are 10 T cell receptor beta chains from one sample, sequenced in a study of shared clonotypes between healthy human individuals (dated by TCRdb to 2018 to 2021). CD8 naive samples were CD45RO-negative cells positively selected for CCR7, giving a CD45RA+CCR7+ population that excluded TemRA cells. The library was obtained by the immunoSEQ multiplex PCR assay. TCRdb took this table from immuneACCESS and kept in-frame rearrangements with V and J called. Such tables lack part of the clones; where checked against another copy, unresolved V genes explain under half of the gap, and the rest is unexplained. This sample is represented by approximately 2,000,000 clones; just over 90% of them were singletons. The top ten constitute around 1.8% of the sample. Sequenced: naive CD8+ T cells from PBMCs. Per the publication, the cell subset or site label means: CD45RA+CCR7+. These receptors originate from a man between 18 and 35 years old in good health. Some clones in this sample may be carry-over from other donors' samples.

The V and J genes are TRBV2 and TRBJ1-1; possibly TRBD1 for D (6 bases). V gave up 10 bases and J gave up 4 bases, with 16 bases separating them. Germline assignment: CDR1 SNHLY and CDR2 FYNNEI. The CDR3 spans 13 residues. CDR3 region: CATPDRIGTEAFF. The DNA of the CDR3 is TGTGCCACCCCAGACAGGATAGGCACTGAAGCTTTCTTT.

The J gene is TRBJ2-5, the V gene TRBV4-2; D uncertain. The DNA end is a closer match to TRBJ2-7, so the J assignment may be wrong. The CDR3 runs to 12 residues. The germline V gene encodes CDR1 LGHNA and CDR2 YNFKEQ. Here the CDR3 reads CASSQDYYEQYF. As DNA, the CDR3 is TGTGCCAGCAGCCAAGATTACTACGAGCAGTACTTC.

The chain links TRBV6-1 to TRBJ2-5; unclear D gene. The V and J ends lost 3 bases and 4 bases respectively, with 15 bases between them. The CDR3 spans 15 residues. The V gene's germline CDR1 is MNHNS and CDR2 SASEGT. CDR3 sequence reads: CASSDRTVVLETQYF. The CDR3, as DNA: TGTGCCAGCAGTGACCGGACCGTCGTTCTAGAGACCCAGTACTTC.

The chain links TRBV5-6 to TRBJ2-7, with 11 bases fitting TRBD1. CDR1 and CDR2 from the germline V gene are SGHDT and YYEEEE. With V trimmed by 3 bases and J by 1 base, 3 bases remained unmatched. The CDR3 extends over 15 amino acids. The DNA of the CDR3 is TGTGCCAGCAGCTATGGACAGGGGGCGTCCTACGAGCAGTACTTC. It yields the protein CASSYGQGASYEQYF.

V and J are TRBV27 and TRBJ2-5, with unresolved D. The CDR3 is 14 amino acids. Germline assignment: CDR1 MNHEY and CDR2 SMNVEV (reference sequence). Trimming shortened V by 3 bases and J by 1 base, and 9 bases separated the two germline ends. This CDR3 reads CASSFEELQETQYF. CDR3 nucleotides: TGTGCCAGCAGTTTCGAGGAACTCCAAGAGACCCAGTACTTC.

The chain links TRBV7-9 to TRBJ1-1, with 8 bases fitting TRBD1. V was pared by 5 bases and J by 4 bases, with 9 bases of the junction left unmatched. Per the germline V gene, CDR1 is SEHNR and CDR2 is FQNEAQ (reference sequence). This CDR3 is 15 amino acids long. Here the CDR3 reads CASSDNTGGFTEAFF. The CDR3, as DNA: TGTGCCAGCAGCGATAATACAGGGGGATTCACTGAAGCTTTCTTT.

Concerning this clone: At the DNA level, this CDR3 is encoded by other sequences in the same sample as well. The chain combines TRBV28 with TRBJ1-3, with TRBD1 as a possible D gene (5 bases). The length of the CDR3 is 14 residues. The V gene's germline CDR1 is MDHEN and CDR2 SYDVKM. Trimming left V 3 bases short and J 2 bases short, with 8 bases between. The DNA for the CDR3 is TGTGCCAGCAGTTTTTCAGGGACTGGAAACACCATATATTTT. It specifies CASSFSGTGNTIYF.

The J gene is TRBJ2-7, the V gene TRBV27, with D perhaps TRBD1 (6 bases). The germline V gene has CDR1 MNHEY and CDR2 SMNVEV (reference sequence). This CDR3 region has 15 residues. V dropped 6 bases and J dropped 6 bases, with 21 bases sitting between them. The CDR3 loop is CASSPGTRVPREQYF. CDR3 in DNA: TGTGCCAGCAGCCCCGGGACACGGGTGCCTCGCGAGCAGTACTTC.

The chain has TRBV18 and TRBJ2-7; perhaps TRBD2 as D (5 bases). This CDR3 contains 12 residues. Germline V gene sequence: CDR1 KGHSH, CDR2 LQKENI. V was clipped by 6 bases and J by 4 bases, with 10 bases between them. The CDR3 spells CASSQPGYEQYF. The CDR3 nucleotides are TGTGCCAGCTCCCAACCGGGGTACGAGCAGTACTTC.

The chain uses TRBV7-9 and TRBJ1-1; no definite D call. V gave up 5 bases and J gave up 5 bases, with 15 bases separating them. Germline CDR1 reads SEHNR; CDR2 reads FQNEAQ (reference sequence). This CDR3 comprises 14 residues. The CDR3 reads CASSPPGGRTEAFF. CDR3 nucleotides: TGTGCCAGCAGCCCGCCGGGTGGAAGAACTGAAGCTTTCTTT.